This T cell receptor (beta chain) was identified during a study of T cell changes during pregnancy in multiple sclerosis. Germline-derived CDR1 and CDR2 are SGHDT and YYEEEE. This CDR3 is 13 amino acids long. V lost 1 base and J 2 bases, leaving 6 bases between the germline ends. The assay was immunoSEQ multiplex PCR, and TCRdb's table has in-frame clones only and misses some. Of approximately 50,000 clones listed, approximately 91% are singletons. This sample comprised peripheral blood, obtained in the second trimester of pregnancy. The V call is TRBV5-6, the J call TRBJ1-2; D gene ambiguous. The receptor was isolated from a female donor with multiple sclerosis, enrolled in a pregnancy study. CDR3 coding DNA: TGTGCCAGCAGCTTGTTTATGAACTATGGCTACACCTTC. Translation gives CASSLFMNYGYTF.